The rows below give T cell receptor beta chains drawn from one sample of a study of T-cell memory formation after mild COVID-19. TCRdb re-called the 5' RACE reads through MiXCR, storing one row per CDR3 protein. The sample includes about 470,000 distinct CDR3 sequences, roughly 18% of them seen just once. The sample was PBMCs or a T cell subset sorted from them (not recorded which). All receptors derive from an adult woman who had mild COVID-19 (a few samples of this study predate the infection). Cell type and time point are not known. CDR3s include the opening cysteine and the closing phenylalanine or tryptophan. The D gene is left open where the match is weak. Some rows mark clone size as missing; the rest say once, few, many or name a class of expanded clone.

d_call,j_call,clone_size,v_call,cdr3_aa,cdr3_nt
TRBD2,TRBJ2-1,-,TRBV6-6,CASSPAGGWAYNEQFF,TGTGCCAGCAGCCCGGCGGGGGGGTGGGCCTACAATGAGCAGTTCTTC
-,TRBJ1-1,-,TRBV29-1,CSVVVGVGDGVF,TGCAGCGTTGTGGTTGGGGTTGGTGATGGGGTCTTT
-,TRBJ1-5,few,TRBV30,CAWSRGIDQPQHF,TGTGCCTGGAGTAGGGGGATCGATCAGCCCCAGCATTTT
-,TRBJ2-7,-,TRBV30,CAWSPTGLSEEQYF,TGTGCCTGGAGTCCCACAGGCCTATCTGAAGAGCAGTACTTC
-,TRBJ1-2,few,TRBV30,CARRAPLNYGYTF,TGTGCTCGGAGGGCCCCGCTTAACTATGGCTACACCTTC
-,TRBJ1-5,-,TRBV15,CATSSLLNQPQHF,TGTGCCACCAGCAGTTTATTAAATCAGCCCCAGCATTTT
TRBD2,TRBJ2-2,-,TRBV18,CASSPTLAGVITGELFF,TGTGCCAGCTCACCAACACTAGCGGGAGTTATCACCGGGGAGCTGTTTTTT
TRBD2,TRBJ2-7,few,TRBV29-1,CSVGGGSGSYEQYF,TGCAGCGTTGGGGGGGGGAGTGGAAGCTACGAGCAGTACTTC
-,TRBJ2-3,few,TRBV12-3/TRBV12-4,CASSDWGGPDLTDTQYF,TGTGCCAGCAGTGACTGGGGAGGCCCGGACCTCACAGATACGCAGTATTTT
-,TRBJ2-1,many,TRBV12-5,CASGLGNEQFF,TGTGCTAGTGGTTTGGGCAATGAGCAGTTCTTC
TRBD2,TRBJ2-4,-,TRBV20-1,CSARSVSGRANIQYF,TGCAGTGCTAGAAGCGTCAGCGGGAGGGCAAACATTCAGTACTTC
-,TRBJ2-7,many,TRBV5-6,CASSFPDRDAGEYF,TGTGCCAGCAGCTTTCCGGACCGGGACGCCGGGGAGTACTTC
-,TRBJ1-6,-,TRBV9,CASSPRVGQNSPLHF,TGTGCCAGCAGCCCCCGTGTTGGGCAGAATTCACCCCTCCACTTT
TRBD1,TRBJ1-1,few,TRBV5-6,CASSPDRVQLGTEAFF,TGTGCCAGCAGCCCCGACAGGGTCCAGTTAGGCACTGAAGCTTTCTTT
TRBD2,TRBJ2-1,many,TRBV7-3,CASSSLAGSYNEQFF,TGTGCCAGCAGCTCGCTAGCGGGCTCCTACAATGAGCAGTTCTTC
TRBD1,TRBJ1-2,-,TRBV6-5,CASSYHFRDRGVNYGYTF,TGTGCCAGCAGTTACCATTTCCGGGACAGGGGTGTCAACTATGGCTACACCTTC
-,TRBJ1-1,-,TRBV12-3/TRBV12-4,CASTVGAEAFF,TGTGCCAGCACGGTCGGGGCTGAAGCTTTCTTT
-,TRBJ1-3,-,TRBV4-1,CASSHEVLRNTIYF,TGCGCCAGCAGCCATGAGGTCCTTCGGAACACCATATATTTT
TRBD1,TRBJ2-7,few,TRBV27,CASSWGQGINEQYF,TGTGCCAGCTCCTGGGGACAGGGGATCAACGAGCAGTACTTC
-,TRBJ2-7,-,TRBV5-1,CASSLEPLRRGSSREQYF,TGCGCCAGCAGCTTGGAACCACTTCGCAGGGGTTCTTCACGCGAGCAGTACTTC